Listed here are 24 T cell receptor beta chains from one sample, sequenced in a study of control samples from healthy donors and cancer patients. Some clones are missing from TCRdb's copy, which holds only in-frame ones; the method was immunoSEQ multiplex PCR. The sample shows some 120,000 clones, around nine tenths of them seen only once. The source material was blood. These receptors came from a man between 18 and 29 years old in good health.

This clone appeared a single time. This sequence joins TRBV12-3 or TRBV12-4 and TRBJ2-2; 12 bases fit TRBD1. The CDR3 loop spans 13 amino acids. Trimming at V came to 11 bases and at J to 3 bases, leaving 1 base not matched to a gene. CDR3 protein: CAGTGGDTGELFF. In DNA form, the CDR3 reads TGTGCCGGGACAGGGGGCGACACCGGGGAGCTGTTTTTT.

V is TRBV28 and J is TRBJ1-5; possible D gene TRBD1, 5 bases. The V end was cut by 1 base, the J end by 2 bases, with 9 bases between. CDR1 MDHEN and CDR2 SYDVKM come from the germline V gene. The CDR3 sequence is 15 residues long. The CDR3 reads CASSLSRVGNQPQHF. The CDR3 DNA reads as TGTGCCAGCAGTTTATCCAGGGTTGGCAATCAGCCCCAGCATTTT.

This chain connects TRBV9 to TRBJ2-7; unclear D gene. The germline gives CDR1 SGDLS, CDR2 YYNGEE. The CDR3 sequence is 14 residues long. The V end was cut by 1 base, the J end by 1 base, with 9 bases between. The CDR3 coding sequence is TGTGCCAGCAGCGTATTCGGGCAGTCCTACGAGCAGTACTTC. Amino acid sequence: CASSVFGQSYEQYF.

The chain has TRBV28 and TRBJ2-3; no clear D gene. From germline, CDR1 is MDHEN and CDR2 SYDVKM. V was trimmed by 3 bases and J by 0 bases, leaving 13 bases between them. This CDR3 contains 16 residues. The CDR3 sequence: CASSFRLSVSTDTQYF. In DNA, the CDR3 is TGTGCCAGCAGTTTTCGGCTCAGTGTTAGCACAGATACGCAGTATTTT.

A note on this clone: Within the sample, other DNA sequences also encode this same CDR3. J is TRBJ1-1 and V is TRBV18, with unresolved D. Looked up from germline, CDR1 is KGHSH and CDR2 is LQKENI. Trimming left V 5 bases short and J 1 base short, with 8 bases between. The CDR3 contains 13 residues. CDR3 nucleotide sequence: TGTGCCAGCTCATCGGGTCGGAACACTGAAGCTTTCTTT. Its protein is CASSSGRNTEAFF.

The chain combines TRBV5-6 with TRBJ2-5; D uncertain. V lost 4 bases and J lost 4, with 14 bases in between. The CDR3 length is 14 residues. Germline CDR1 and CDR2: SGHDT and YYEEEE. DNA of the CDR3: TGTGCCAGCAGCACCATGGCTGGGGTAGAGACCCAGTACTTC. Encoded protein: CASSTMAGVETQYF.

This clone was detected once. The chain is built from TRBV7-9 and TRBJ1-2, with 12 bases lining up with TRBD1. The V and J ends lost 5 bases and 4 bases, in that order; junction bases with no gene match: 8. Per germline, CDR1 SEHNR and CDR2 FQNEAQ (reference sequence). This CDR3 has 16 amino acids. In DNA, the CDR3 is TGTGCCAGCAGCAACACTGGGACAGGGGGCGGCTATGGCTACACCTTC. This gives the protein CASSNTGTGGGYGYTF.

This CDR3 is CASSSTGAYNEKLFF. The CDR3 nucleotides are TGTGCCAGCAGTTCAACCGGGGCCTATAATGAAAAACTGTTTTTT. The chain combines TRBV6-5 with TRBJ1-4; the D gene is possibly TRBD1 (5 bases). V shed 4 bases and J shed 4 bases, with 13 bases lying between them. This CDR3 region has 15 residues. Germline V lookup: CDR1 MNHEY, CDR2 SVGAGI.

V and J are TRBV19 and TRBJ1-5; D may be TRBD1 (6 bases). Trimming stripped 2 bases from V and 1 base from J, with 6 bases between. Germline loops: CDR1 LNHDA, CDR2 SQIVND (reference sequence). CDR3 length: 14 residues. The CDR3 coding sequence is TGTGCCAGTAGTATACAGGGGAGCAATCAGCCCCAGCATTTT. This encodes CASSIQGSNQPQHF.

The chain couples TRBV13 to TRBJ2-1; D remains unclear. The V and J ends lost 5 bases and 9 bases respectively, with 20 bases between them. The CDR3 loop spans 15 amino acids. The germline V gene encodes CDR1 PRHDT and CDR2 FYEKMQ (reference sequence). Written as DNA, the CDR3 is TGTGCCAGCAGCGACAATGTCCGTGATTCTTCTGAGCAGTTCTTC. The encoded protein is CASSDNVRDSSEQFF.

The V call is TRBV25-1, the J call TRBJ2-6, with 8 nucleotides matching TRBD1. Per the germline V gene, CDR1 is MGHDK and CDR2 is SYGVNS. The CDR3 consists of 15 residues. V dropped 4 bases and J dropped 4; count of bases not matched to a gene: 3. As DNA, the CDR3 is TGTGCCAGCAGTGGACACAGGGGGGGGGCCAACGTCCTGACTTTC. Encoded protein: CASSGHRGGANVLTF. Drawing the rest from reference TRBV25-1 and TRBJ2-6, the complete variable domain is EADIYQTPRYLVIGTGKKITLECSQTMGHDKMYWYQQDPGMELHLIHYSYGVNSTEKGDLSSESTVSRIRTEHFPLTLESARPSHTSQYLCASSGHRGGANVLTFGAGSRLTVL.

The chain recombines TRBV6-1 with TRBJ1-1; D is unresolved. Germline V gives CDR1 MNHNS, CDR2 SASEGT. V shed 1 base and J shed 5 bases, with 8 bases lying between them. CDR3 size: 13 residues. The CDR3 coding sequence is TGTGCCAGCAGTGAAGTAGGAGGGACTGAAGCTTTCTTT. Residues: CASSEVGGTEAFF.

This sequence joins TRBV18 and TRBJ1-1; D not resolved. From germline, CDR1 is KGHSH and CDR2 LQKENI. The CDR3 spans 13 residues. Trimming took off 2 bases at V and 1 base at J, with 5 bases between the two ends. The CDR3 reads CASSPASNTEAFF. CDR3 DNA sequence: TGTGCCAGCTCACCAGCCTCGAACACTGAAGCTTTCTTT.

The chain is built from TRBV11-2 and TRBJ2-7; D unclear. Looked up from germline, CDR1 is SGHAT and CDR2 is FQNNGV. The CDR3 runs to 15 residues. Trimming shortened V by 0 bases and J by 2 bases, and 11 bases separated the two germline ends. CDR3 bases: TGTGCCAGCAGCTTAGATCCAGGCGGAACCTACGAGCAGTACGTC. This gives the protein CASSLDPGGTYEQYV.

This chain connects TRBV30 to TRBJ1-3; the D is unclear. V shed 4 bases and J shed 2 bases, with 9 bases lying between them. The germline V gene encodes CDR1 GTSNPN and CDR2 SVGIG (reference sequence). The CDR3 is made up of 13 amino acids. For the CDR3, the DNA is TGTGCCTGGATCTGGGGAACTGGAAACACCATATATTTT. It specifies CAWIWGTGNTIYF.

V gene TRBV2 combines with J gene TRBJ1-1; 8 bases fit TRBD1. This CDR3 spans 17 amino acids. The J segment lost 4 bases and the V segment lost 3 bases, leaving 13 bases of the junction unmatched. Looked up from germline, CDR1 is SNHLY and CDR2 is FYNNEI. CDR3 in DNA: TGTGCCAGCAGTGAGCTTCGCCAGGGGGCATCGAGCACTGAAGCTTTCTTT. It yields the protein CASSELRQGASSTEAFF.

The V and J genes are TRBV7-3 and TRBJ2-2; 7 nucleotides line up with TRBD1. V trimming: 6 bases; J trimming: 2 bases; junction bases outside the gene matches: 12. CDR3 length equals 17 residues. The germline V gene has CDR1 SGHTA and CDR2 FQGTGA. DNA of the CDR3: TGTGCCAGCAGTCTCGACAGGGAATCTGTTAACACCGGGGAGCTGTTTTTT. Its protein product is CASSLDRESVNTGELFF.

The rearrangement uses TRBV19 and TRBJ1-5, with D hard to call. V was trimmed by 1 base and J by 7 bases, leaving 8 bases between them. The germline V gene encodes CDR1 LNHDA and CDR2 SQIVND (reference sequence). This CDR3 spans 13 amino acids. In DNA form, the CDR3 reads TGTGCCAGTAGTATAGGCGGGCCACAGCCCCAGCATTTT. Translating it yields CASSIGGPQPQHF.

This chain connects TRBV9 to TRBJ2-3; 10 nucleotides line up with TRBD1. Germline V gene sequence: CDR1 SGDLS, CDR2 YYNGEE. V was clipped by 4 bases and J by 4 bases; unmatched bases: 6. The CDR3 loop spans 15 amino acids. The CDR3 loop is CASSIRTGGADTQYF. CDR3 bases: TGTGCCAGCAGCATCCGGACAGGGGGGGCAGATACGCAGTATTTT.

Here the CDR3 reads CASSLYGGTSSYEQYV. The CDR3 DNA follows: TGTGCCAGCAGCTTGTATGGGGGGACAAGCTCCTACGAGCAGTACGTC. The chain recombines TRBV5-5 with TRBJ2-7, with D possibly called TRBD1 or TRBD2 (6 bases each). With 1 base removed from V and 0 bases from J, the gap between germline ends came to 14 bases. The germline V gene encodes CDR1 SGHKS and CDR2 YYEKEE (reference sequence). The CDR3 spans 16 residues.

The chain couples TRBV10-1 to TRBJ2-2, with D unresolved. This CDR3 comprises 13 residues. V lost 6 bases to trimming and J lost 4 bases, with 9 bases between them. Germline V lookup: CDR1 WNHNN, CDR2 SYGVQD (reference sequence). The CDR3, as DNA: TGCGCCAGCAGGGGTTCGGGCACCGGGGAGCTGTTTTTT. Its protein product is CASRGSGTGELFF.

The chain couples TRBV6-2 or TRBV6-3 to TRBJ2-7; maybe TRBD1 (5 bases). The V and J ends lost 2 bases and 6 bases respectively, with 14 bases between them. This CDR3 has 14 residues. CDR1 is MNHEY and CDR2 is SVGEGT in the germline V gene. CDR3 sequence reads: CASSYGARAAEQYV. CDR3 DNA sequence: TGTGCCAGCAGTTACGGGGCGCGAGCAGCCGAGCAGTACGTC.

The sample holds a few counts of this clone. This chain links TRBV4-1 with TRBJ2-3; tentatively, D is TRBD1 (6 bases). Germline V CDR1 and CDR2: MGHRA, YSYEKL. V lost 1 base and J 0 bases, leaving 14 bases between the germline ends. The CDR3 runs 17 residues. The CDR3 spells CASSQGFGTPSTDTQYF. CDR3 sequence (DNA): TGCGCCAGCAGCCAAGGATTCGGGACACCGAGCACAGATACGCAGTATTTT.

The CDR3 nucleotides are TGTGCCAGCAGCGTGGCGCTAGCGGGAGGGGCGCACGAGACCCAGTACTTC. This sequence encodes CASSVALAGGAHETQYF. This sequence joins TRBV9 and TRBJ2-5, with 12 positions matching TRBD2. This CDR3 region has 17 residues. Germline lookup yields CDR1 SGDLS and CDR2 YYNGEE. The ends lost 2 bases at V and 5 bases at J; junction bases unmatched: 10. Together with reference TRBV9 and TRBJ2-5, the CDR3 gives the full variable domain: DSGVTQTPKHLITATGQRVTLRCSPRSGDLSVYWYQQSLDQGLQFLIQYYNGEERAKGNILERFSAQQFPDLHSELNLSSLELGDSALYFCASSVALAGGAHETQYFGPGTRLLVL.